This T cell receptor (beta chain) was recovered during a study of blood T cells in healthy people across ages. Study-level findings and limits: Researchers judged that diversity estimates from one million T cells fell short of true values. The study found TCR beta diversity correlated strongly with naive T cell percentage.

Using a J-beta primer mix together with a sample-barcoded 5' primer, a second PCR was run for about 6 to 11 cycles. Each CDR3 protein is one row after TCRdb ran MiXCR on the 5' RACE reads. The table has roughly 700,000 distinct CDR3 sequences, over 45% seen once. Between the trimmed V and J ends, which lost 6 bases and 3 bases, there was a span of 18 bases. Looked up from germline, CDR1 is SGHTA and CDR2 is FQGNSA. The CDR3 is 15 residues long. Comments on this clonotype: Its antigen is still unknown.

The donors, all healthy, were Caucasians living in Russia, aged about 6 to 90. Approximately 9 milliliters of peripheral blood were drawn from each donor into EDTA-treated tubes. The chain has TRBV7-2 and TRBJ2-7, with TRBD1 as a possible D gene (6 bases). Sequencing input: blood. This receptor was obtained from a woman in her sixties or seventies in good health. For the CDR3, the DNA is TGTGCCAGCAGGCCCGCTAGAGGGGGTAGCTACGAGCAGTACTTC. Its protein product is CASRPARGGSYEQYF.